The clone carrying this TCR beta chain was detected a few times. This sample was taken from a study of regulatory T cells in long-lasting Graves disease. Researchers made TCR beta libraries by using iRepertoire HTBI primers and running Arm-PCR on CDR3 regions. One entry per CDR3 protein results from TCRdb running MiXCR on the multiplex PCR reads. This table has 600,000 to 650,000 distinct CDR3 sequences, about 16% appearing once. Time point reported: newly diagnosed GD, antithyroid drugs for less than 3 months. Construction of the TCR library relied on RNA isolated from PBMCs. These same data were also listed under a study on T cells in Graves' hyperthyroidism and ophthalmopathy.

Specimen: peripheral blood mononuclear cells (PBMCs), collected at new diagnosis, from a patient treated with antithyroid drugs. This sequence was found in a woman aged 25 to 39 with Graves disease.

CDR3: CASSETSGRVFETQYF. The CDR3 nucleotides are TGTGCCAGCAGTGAGACTAGCGGGAGAGTGTTTGAGACCCAGTACTTC. The chain carries TRBV6-1 and TRBJ2-5; 12 bases are shared with TRBD2. Per the germline V gene, CDR1 is MNHNS and CDR2 is SASEGT. The junction had 7 bases not matched to a gene; V was cut back by 3 bases and J by 5 bases. This CDR3 has 16 residues.